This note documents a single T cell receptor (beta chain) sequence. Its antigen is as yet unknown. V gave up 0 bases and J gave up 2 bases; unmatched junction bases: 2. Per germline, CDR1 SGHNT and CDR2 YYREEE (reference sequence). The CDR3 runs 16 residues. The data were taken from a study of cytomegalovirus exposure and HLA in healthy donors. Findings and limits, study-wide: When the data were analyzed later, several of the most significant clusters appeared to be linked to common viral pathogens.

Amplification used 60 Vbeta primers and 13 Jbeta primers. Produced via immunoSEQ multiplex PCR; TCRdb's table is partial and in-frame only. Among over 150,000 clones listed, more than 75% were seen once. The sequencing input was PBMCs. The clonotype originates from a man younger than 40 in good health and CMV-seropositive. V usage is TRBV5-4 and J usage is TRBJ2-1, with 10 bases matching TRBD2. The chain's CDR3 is CASSLVSGGPYNEQFF. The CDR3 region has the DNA TGTGCCAGCAGCTTGGTTAGCGGGGGGCCCTACAATGAGCAGTTCTTC.